The next 29 T cell receptor beta chains were all read from a single sample in a study of CD8 T cells in ankylosing spondylitis. MiXCR, applied by TCRdb to the 5' RACE reads, yields one record per CDR3 protein. The sample contains some 220,000 distinct CDR3 sequences, roughly 8.2% of which appear only once. The source material was blood, either unsorted or a sorted T cell fraction (not recorded which). These receptors all stem from a female donor with ankylosing spondylitis or in good health (not recorded which).

The chain carries TRBV12-3 or TRBV12-4 and TRBJ2-1; 9 bases map to TRBD2. J lost 12 bases, V lost 5 bases, and 11 bases had no gene match. This CDR3 is built from 14 residues. The DNA of the CDR3 is TGTGCCAGCAGTCCCTTGGCGGGAGGGGTAGGGCAGTTCTTC. Amino acid sequence: CASSPLAGGVGQFF.

The sample holds many counts of this clonotype. The chain recombines TRBV7-8 with TRBJ1-5; D perhaps matches TRBD1 (5 bases). V lost 2 bases to trimming and J lost 2 bases, with 10 bases between them. This CDR3 has 15 residues. Germline V gives CDR1 SGHVS, CDR2 FQNEAQ. The CDR3 DNA reads as TGTGCCAGCAGCTTAAGAGGGGAGGGCAATCAGCCCCAGCATTTT. Translating gives CASSLRGEGNQPQHF.

The table lists this clonotype with many counts. The chain uses TRBV20-1 and TRBJ2-5; 9 nucleotides match TRBD1. CDR3 length: 15 residues. V dropped 5 bases and J dropped 5; count of bases not matched to a gene: 12. Per germline, CDR1 DFQATT and CDR2 SNEGSKA (reference sequence). The DNA of the CDR3 is TGCAGTGCTCACGCGGGGACAGGGACAGGCGAGACCCAGTACTTC. Residues: CSAHAGTGTGETQYF.

A remark on this clonotype: Germline is not matched at one junction end, which may reflect a read error. J is TRBJ2-7 and V is TRBV20-1, with 10 nucleotides matching TRBD1. CDR3 length equals 14 residues. Germline CDR1 reads DFQATT; CDR2 reads SNEGSKA (reference sequence). In nucleotides, the CDR3 is TGCAGTGCTAGCTCCGGGACAGGGGTTCGGGAGCAGCACTTC. Protein: CSASSGTGVREQHF.

The chain joins TRBV5-5 to TRBJ2-7; a weak D match, TRBD1 (6 bases). The CDR3 is 16 amino acids. Germline V gene sequence: CDR1 SGHKS, CDR2 YYEKEE (reference sequence). The CDR3 spells CTNSVRTAGGGGEQYF. CDR3 nucleotide sequence: TGTACCAACAGCGTGAGGACAGCCGGTGGCGGAGGCGAGCAGTACTTC.

In its sample, this clonotype was seen many times. The chain recombines TRBV5-4 with TRBJ1-1; D is possibly TRBD1 (5 bases). Germline V gene data show CDR1 as SGHNT and CDR2 as YYREEE (reference sequence). This CDR3 contains 15 residues. V gave up 0 bases and J gave up 0 bases, with 9 bases separating them. CDR3 sequence reads: CASSLVRAMNTEAFF. CDR3 coding DNA: TGTGCCAGCAGCTTGGTCAGGGCGATGAACACTGAAGCTTTCTTT.

The chain recombines TRBV11-2 with TRBJ2-2, with D unresolved. Trimming took 2 bases from V and 5 from J, leaving 6 bases between them. The CDR3 runs 13 residues. Germline V gene sequence: CDR1 SGHAT, CDR2 FQNNGV. CDR3 in DNA: TGTGCCAGCAGCTTAATGGTTACCGGGGAGCTGTTTTTT. Residues: CASSLMVTGELFF.

This clonotype was found many times. The CDR3 spells CASSPGLAGQFF. CDR3 in DNA: TGTGCCAGCAGCCCTGGACTAGCTGGGCAGTTCTTC. The chain carries TRBV11-2 and TRBJ2-1; 8 bases agree with TRBD2. CDR3 length: 12 amino acids. J was trimmed by 12 bases and V by 5 bases; bases with no gene match: 6. Looked up from germline, CDR1 is SGHAT and CDR2 is FQNNGV.

This clonotype showed up just a few times. CDR3 protein: CASSPQTGPGELFF. CDR3 sequence (DNA): TGTGCCAGCAGTCCCCAGACAGGGCCCGGGGAGCTGTTTTTT. This chain joins TRBV12-3 or TRBV12-4 and TRBJ2-2, with 7 bases fitting TRBD1. Trimming removed 5 bases from V and 6 bases from J; junction bases left unmatched: 6. The CDR3 consists of 14 residues.

V and J are TRBV7-2 and TRBJ2-3, with TRBD2 matching 8 bases. The germline V gene encodes CDR1 SGHTA and CDR2 FQGNSA. The trim removed 0 bases at V and 9 bases at J, leaving 11 bases unmatched. The CDR3 length is 16 residues. In DNA, the CDR3 is TGTGCCAGCAGCTTAGCGATCGGGAGGGGCGCCACAACGCAGTATTTT. Amino acid sequence: CASSLAIGRGATTQYF.

This clonotype was detected ten times or more. The V and J genes are TRBV12-3 or TRBV12-4 and TRBJ2-7, with TRBD2 matching over 9 bases. V shed 3 bases, J shed 3 bases, and the junction held 3 bases outside the gene matches. The CDR3 has 14 amino acids. The CDR3 nucleotides read TGTGCCAGCAGTTTTCAGACTAGCGGCTACGAGCAGTACTTC. Protein product: CASSFQTSGYEQYF.

In its sample, this clonotype was seen many times. The chain couples TRBV7-2 to TRBJ2-3; 8 positions agree with TRBD1. The germline CDR1 and CDR2 sequences are SGHTA and FQGNSA. The length of the CDR3 is 15 residues. The V gene end was trimmed by 5 bases and the J gene end by 3 bases; junction bases not matched to a gene: 7. CDR3 bases: TGTGCCAGCAGCCGCGAGGACAGGGCGACAGATACGCAGTATTTT. Amino acid sequence: CASSREDRATDTQYF.

The V gene is TRBV12-3 or TRBV12-4, the J gene TRBJ2-1, with 8 bases identical to TRBD2. There are 17 residues in the CDR3. Losses at the gene ends were 7 bases for V and 7 bases for J; bases not matched to a gene: 18. The CDR3 DNA sequence: TGTGCCAGCACCTACCTAATTGGGACTAGGGGGAGTAATGAGCAGTTCTTC. Amino acid sequence: CASTYLIGTRGSNEQFF.

In this sample, this clonotype turned up many times. The chain employs TRBV20-1 and TRBJ2-7; TRBD2 matches 9 bases. V was pared by 5 bases and J by 5 bases, with 10 bases of the junction left unmatched. This CDR3 is 14 amino acids long. Germline loops: CDR1 DFQATT, CDR2 SNEGSKA (reference sequence). The CDR3 is CSAPLAGRLHEQYF. The DNA for the CDR3 is TGCAGTGCTCCCCTAGCGGGAAGGCTCCACGAGCAGTACTTC.

The table lists this clonotype with many counts. The gene calls are TRBV5-1 and TRBJ1-1, with no clear D. The germline gives CDR1 SGHRS, CDR2 YFSETQ. V lost 0 bases, J lost 0 bases, and 9 bases lay in between. There are 15 residues in the CDR3. The CDR3 coding sequence is TGCGCCAGCAGCTTGGGAGTAGGGATGAACACTGAAGCTTTCTTT. As protein: CASSLGVGMNTEAFF.

This clonotype has more than one count but fewer than ten. The chain links TRBV29-1 to TRBJ2-1; the D is unclear. Trimming removed 4 bases from V and 5 bases from J, with 15 bases in between. Germline V CDR1 and CDR2: SQVTM, ANQGSEA. The CDR3 loop spans 14 amino acids. The CDR3 spells CSVGGGKGNNEQFF. The CDR3 nucleotides read TGCAGCGTTGGGGGTGGAAAAGGAAACAATGAGCAGTTCTTC.

This clonotype was counted at least ten times. This chain uses TRBV24-1 with TRBJ2-3, with D uncertain. The germline gives CDR1 KGHDR, CDR2 SFDVKD. The CDR3 runs to 15 residues. Trimming shortened V by 6 bases and J by 0 bases, and 12 bases separated the two germline ends. CDR3 coding DNA: TGTGCCACCAGTTTAGAGAGTCAAAGCACAGATACGCAGTATTTT. Translated: CATSLESQSTDTQYF.

The table lists this clonotype with many counts. This chain connects TRBV7-2 to TRBJ1-1; D is uncertain. V was cut by 3 bases and J by 10 bases, with 12 bases left in between. Germline values: CDR1 SGHTA, CDR2 FQGNSA. This CDR3 region has 12 residues. The CDR3 region is CASSLTPAGAFF. The CDR3 DNA reads TGTGCCAGCAGCTTGACCCCGGCGGGAGCTTTCTTT.

This clonotype was detected ten times or more. The chain joins TRBV12-3 or TRBV12-4 to TRBJ2-7; TRBD2 is a possible D gene (6 bases). V was clipped by 6 bases and J by 0 bases, with 15 bases between them. CDR3 size: 15 residues. CDR3 coding DNA: TGTGCCAGCAGCCGCTTAGCGGAGGGCTCCTACGAGCAGTACTTC. This gives the protein CASSRLAEGSYEQYF.

In this sample, this clonotype turned up many times. CDR3 loop: CASSDGLQETQYF. The DNA for the CDR3 is TGTGCCAGCAGCGACGGACTGCAAGAGACCCAGTACTTC. The chain has TRBV6-1 and TRBJ2-5; D perhaps matches TRBD2 (5 bases). Germline values: CDR1 MNHNS, CDR2 SASEGT. Trimming stripped 6 bases from V and 2 bases from J, with 10 bases between. The length of the CDR3 is 13 residues.

Comments on this clonotype: A much larger clone sits a single nucleotide away, making a read error possible. The chain combines TRBV2 with TRBJ2-1, with D maybe TRBD2 (5 bases). V was cut by 5 bases and J by 7 bases, with 18 bases left in between. Germline CDR1 SNHLY, CDR2 FYNNEI. The CDR3 extends over 15 amino acids. The CDR3 is CASSRLTGGRNEQFF. Written as DNA, the CDR3 is TGTGCCAGCAGTCGCCTGACTGGCGGGCGTAATGAGCAGTTCTTC.

This clonotype was seen many times. J is TRBJ2-1 and V is TRBV29-1; 11 nucleotides align to TRBD2. Germline CDR1 and CDR2: SQVTM and ANQGSEA. The CDR3 length is 15 residues. V lost 6 bases to trimming and J lost 4 bases; unmatched junction nucleotides: 8. This CDR3 reads CSVGVAGGAYNEQFF. In nucleotides, the CDR3 is TGCAGCGTCGGGGTAGCGGGAGGGGCGTACAATGAGCAGTTCTTC.

This clonotype was observed many times. V is TRBV28 and J is TRBJ2-7; TRBD2 matches at 10 bases. Germline CDR1 and CDR2: MDHEN and SYDVKM. With 5 bases clipped from V and 2 bases from J, the junction kept 6 bases outside the gene matches. The CDR3 consists of 15 residues. The CDR3 DNA sequence: TGTGCCAGCAGTACTAGCGGGGAGGGCCCCTACGAGCAGTACTTC. Encoded protein: CASSTSGEGPYEQYF.

The CDR3 DNA follows: TGTGCCTGGAGGTTCGGAGGCCCGCCGGAAAACACCATATATTTT. The encoded protein is CAWRFGGPPENTIYF. V and J are TRBV30 and TRBJ1-3; D is uncertain. Trimming shortened V by 3 bases and J by 6 bases, and 18 bases separated the two germline ends. This CDR3 has 15 amino acids. Per the germline V gene, CDR1 is GTSNPN and CDR2 is SVGIG (reference sequence).

In the case of this clonotype: This clone may be a read error of a much larger clone one base away. The chain employs TRBV7-9 and TRBJ2-3; no clear D gene. The CDR3 sequence is 12 residues long. The V gene's germline CDR1 is SEHNR and CDR2 FQNEAQ (reference sequence). With 7 bases removed from V and 2 bases from J, the gap between germline ends came to 7 bases. The CDR3 nucleotides read TGTGCCAGCAACCAAACCACAGATACGCAGTATTTT. Translation: CASNQTTDTQYF.

This clonotype appeared once. An end of the junction does not agree with germline; a read error may underlie this. The chain combines TRBV5-1 with TRBJ2-1; 8 bases agree with TRBD2. CDR3 length: 18 residues. CDR1 is SGHRS and CDR2 is YFSETQ in the germline V gene. The CDR3 DNA reads TGCGCCAGCAGCTTGGGCCCTTTTGCAGCGGGGGTTTACACTGAGCAGTTCTTC. Protein product: CASSLGPFAAGVYTEQFF. Based on the CDR3 plus reference TRBV5-1 and TRBJ2-1, the full variable domain is KAGVTQTPRYLIKTRGQQVTLSCSPISGHRSVSWYQQTPGQGLQFLFEYFSETQRNKGNFPGRFSGRQFSNSRSEMNVSTLELGDSALYLCASSLGPFAAGVYTEQFFGPGTRLTVL.

This clonotype was picked up many times. The chain couples TRBV29-1 to TRBJ2-1; D possibly uses TRBD1 or TRBD2 (5 bases each). Trimming cost V 0 bases and J 8 bases, with 8 bases left between them. CDR3 length: 12 amino acids. Per the germline V gene, CDR1 is SQVTM and CDR2 is ANQGSEA. The CDR3 sequence: CSVEEQGDEQFF. CDR3 DNA: TGCAGCGTTGAAGAGCAGGGAGATGAGCAGTTCTTC.

The chain joins TRBV27 to TRBJ2-7; TRBD2 aligns across 12 bases. With V trimmed by 4 bases and J by 1 base, 5 bases remained unmatched. The CDR3 has 16 amino acids. The V gene's germline CDR1 is MNHEY and CDR2 SMNVEV (reference sequence). CDR3 sequence reads: CASSSLAGGGSYEQYF. The CDR3 coding sequence is TGTGCCAGCAGTTCCCTAGCGGGAGGGGGGTCCTACGAGCAGTACTTC.

This clonotype has at least ten counts. This chain joins TRBV18 and TRBJ1-5, with 7 positions matching TRBD1. Germline trimming cut 2 bases from V and 3 bases from J; bases unmatched to any gene: 1. The germline V gene has CDR1 KGHSH and CDR2 LQKENI. The CDR3 is 14 residues long. The CDR3 protein is CASSPGQVNQPQHF. The CDR3 DNA reads TGTGCCAGCTCACCAGGACAGGTCAATCAGCCCCAGCATTTT.